This T cell receptor (beta chain) was identified in a study of T cell repertoires in cytomegalovirus infection. Whole-study context: Both a matching HLA type and CMV infection were indicated by public TCR beta signatures. Findings of the study overall: Frequencies of public TCR beta families were cumulated, and this identified carriers of CMV plus the relevant HLA. It was HLA-C-restricted CMV-specific TCR beta clonotypes that dominated the response ex vivo.

TCRdb passed the reads through MiXCR, listing each CDR3 protein once. The data show 300,000 or so distinct CDR3 sequences, with around 9.1% seen just once and around 2.5% held by the top ten. This clonotype was picked up many times. Its antigen is as yet unknown. The material sequenced was PBMCs. This TCR derives from a human donor in good health (CMV status not recorded). Some clones in this sample may be carry-over from other donors' samples.

CDR3 in amino acids: CASSVEGTGEAFF. Here the CDR3 DNA reads TGTGCCAGCAGCGTAGAAGGGACTGGTGAAGCTTTCTTT. The gene calls are TRBV7-9 and TRBJ1-1, with TRBD1 as a possible D gene (5 bases). Germline values: CDR1 SEHNR, CDR2 FQNEAQ (reference sequence). Trimming took 5 bases from V and 7 from J, leaving 14 bases between them. The length of the CDR3 is 13 residues.